Listed below are T cell receptor beta chains from one sample, sequenced in a study of CD8 T cells in ankylosing spondylitis. TCRdb called the 5' RACE reads again in MiXCR, with one record for every CDR3 protein. Of about 340,000 distinct CDR3 sequences detected, about 15% appear once; the ten largest clones hold less than 1.1%. Sequenced material: blood, either unsorted or a sorted T cell fraction (not recorded which). The receptors were gathered from a male donor with ankylosing spondylitis or in good health (not recorded which). CDR3s leave out the opening cysteine and the closing phenylalanine or tryptophan. A D gene is named only where the DNA matches it firmly.

V gene: TRBV9; D gene: TRBD1; J gene: TRBJ1-2; CDR3 protein: ASSVGTGDYGYT
V gene: TRBV12-3/TRBV12-4; D gene: NA; J gene: TRBJ2-2; CDR3 protein: ASSAGTANTGELF
V gene: TRBV5-4; D gene: NA; J gene: TRBJ2-4; CDR3 protein: ASSLLGGENIQY
V gene: TRBV29-1; D gene: NA; J gene: TRBJ1-1; CDR3 protein: SGQKLGTEAF
V gene: TRBV7-8; D gene: NA; J gene: TRBJ2-2; CDR3 protein: ASSFSEVPGELF
V gene: TRBV20-1; D gene: TRBD2; J gene: TRBJ2-3; CDR3 protein: CARASFRGDTDTQY
V gene: TRBV11-2; D gene: NA; J gene: TRBJ2-3; CDR3 protein: ASSLGASIETDTQY
V gene: TRBV5-4; D gene: TRBD2; J gene: TRBJ2-1; CDR3 protein: ASNIGRENEQF
V gene: TRBV20-1; D gene: TRBD1; J gene: TRBJ2-5; CDR3 protein: SAPWTGAETQY
V gene: TRBV6-1; D gene: NA; J gene: TRBJ1-3; CDR3 protein: ASSKDFTGNTIY
V gene: TRBV5-5; D gene: NA; J gene: TRBJ2-1; CDR3 protein: ASSLASVEQF
V gene: TRBV2; D gene: NA; J gene: TRBJ2-1; CDR3 protein: ASSEGQASYNEQF
V gene: TRBV6-1; D gene: NA; J gene: TRBJ2-2; CDR3 protein: ASRLYGATGELF
V gene: TRBV5-1; D gene: NA; J gene: TRBJ1-2; CDR3 protein: ASGDTYTYGYT
V gene: TRBV9; D gene: TRBD2; J gene: TRBJ2-7; CDR3 protein: ASSPQAGAEEQY
V gene: TRBV29-1; D gene: NA; J gene: TRBJ2-7; CDR3 protein: SVERTAGTTYEQY
V gene: TRBV7-6; D gene: NA; J gene: TRBJ1-1; CDR3 protein: ASSPFRRASNTEAF
V gene: TRBV7-9; D gene: NA; J gene: TRBJ1-1; CDR3 protein: ASSLLGGGTEAF
V gene: TRBV5-1; D gene: TRBD2; J gene: TRBJ2-3; CDR3 protein: ASSLDSGRAVTDTQY
V gene: TRBV3-1; D gene: NA; J gene: TRBJ2-6; CDR3 protein: ASSQDATLSGANVLT
V gene: TRBV12-3/TRBV12-4; D gene: NA; J gene: TRBJ1-6; CDR3 protein: ASSFNYSPLH
V gene: TRBV7-6; D gene: NA; J gene: TRBJ2-3; CDR3 protein: ASSLAGYEGRDTQY
V gene: TRBV20-1; D gene: NA; J gene: TRBJ1-3; CDR3 protein: SAANRARGNTIY
V gene: TRBV2; D gene: NA; J gene: TRBJ1-4; CDR3 protein: ASIWDGTNEKLF
V gene: TRBV2; D gene: TRBD1; J gene: TRBJ2-7; CDR3 protein: ASSEKLLKGQYTYEQY
V gene: TRBV19; D gene: NA; J gene: TRBJ1-1; CDR3 protein: ASSISRDTEAF
V gene: TRBV6-1; D gene: TRBD1; J gene: TRBJ2-2; CDR3 protein: AIGLTGGNTGELF
V gene: TRBV7-9; D gene: NA; J gene: TRBJ2-5; CDR3 protein: ASSLKPLSGFQETQY
V gene: TRBV12-3/TRBV12-4; D gene: TRBD2; J gene: TRBJ2-1; CDR3 protein: ASSLAGGVGNEQF
V gene: TRBV11-2; D gene: NA; J gene: TRBJ2-1; CDR3 protein: ASRGLADEGNEQF
V gene: TRBV6-1; D gene: NA; J gene: TRBJ1-1; CDR3 protein: ASSEWSSAAF
V gene: TRBV10-2; D gene: NA; J gene: TRBJ2-7; CDR3 protein: ASSEVQNSYEQY
V gene: TRBV30; D gene: TRBD1; J gene: TRBJ1-5; CDR3 protein: AATEGAGQPQH
V gene: TRBV29-1; D gene: NA; J gene: TRBJ2-2; CDR3 protein: SVSSGVNTGELF
V gene: TRBV7-2; D gene: TRBD2; J gene: TRBJ2-3; CDR3 protein: ASRGGVITDTQY
V gene: TRBV5-1; D gene: TRBD1; J gene: TRBJ1-1; CDR3 protein: ASSLRQGGNTEAF
V gene: TRBV12-3/TRBV12-4; D gene: NA; J gene: TRBJ2-1; CDR3 protein: ASSLNPGNEQF
V gene: TRBV7-9; D gene: TRBD2; J gene: TRBJ2-1; CDR3 protein: ASSLGPTSGGNEQF
V gene: TRBV7-2; D gene: TRBD2; J gene: TRBJ2-1; CDR3 protein: ASSPEPGLAGLYEQF
V gene: TRBV29-1; D gene: NA; J gene: TRBJ1-1; CDR3 protein: SVSRWGGTEAF
V gene: TRBV5-1; D gene: TRBD2; J gene: TRBJ2-5; CDR3 protein: ASSANSGGLETQY
V gene: TRBV12-3/TRBV12-4; D gene: NA; J gene: TRBJ2-7; CDR3 protein: ASSLAETYEQY